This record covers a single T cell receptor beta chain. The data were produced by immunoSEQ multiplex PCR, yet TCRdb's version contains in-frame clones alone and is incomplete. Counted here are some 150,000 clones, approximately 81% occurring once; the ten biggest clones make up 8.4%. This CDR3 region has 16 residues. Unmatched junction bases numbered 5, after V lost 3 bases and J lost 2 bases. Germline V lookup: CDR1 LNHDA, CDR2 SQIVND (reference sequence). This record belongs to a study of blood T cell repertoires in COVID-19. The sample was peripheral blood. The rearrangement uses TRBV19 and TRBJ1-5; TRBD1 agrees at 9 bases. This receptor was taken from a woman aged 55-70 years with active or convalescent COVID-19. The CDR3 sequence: CASSIPRQGGNQPQHF. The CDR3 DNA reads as TGTGCCAGTAGTATCCCCCGACAGGGGGGCAATCAGCCCCAGCATTTT. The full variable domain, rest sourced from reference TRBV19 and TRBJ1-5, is DGGITQSPKYLFRKEGQNVTLSCEQNLNHDAMYWYRQDPGQGLRLIYYSQIVNDFQKGDIAEGYSVSREKKESFPLTVTSAQKNPTAFYLCASSIPRQGGNQPQHFGDGTRLSIL.